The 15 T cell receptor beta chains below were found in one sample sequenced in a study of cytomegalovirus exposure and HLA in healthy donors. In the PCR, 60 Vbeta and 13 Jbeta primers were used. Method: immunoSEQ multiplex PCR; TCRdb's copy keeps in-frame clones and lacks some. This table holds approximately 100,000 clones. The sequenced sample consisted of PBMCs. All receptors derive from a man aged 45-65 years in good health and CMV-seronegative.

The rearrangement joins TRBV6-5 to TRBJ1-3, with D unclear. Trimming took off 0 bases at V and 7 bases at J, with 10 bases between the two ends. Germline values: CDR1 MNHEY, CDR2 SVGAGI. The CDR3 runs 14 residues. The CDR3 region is CASSYSNVGNTIYF. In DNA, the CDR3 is TGTGCCAGCAGTTACTCTAACGTCGGGAACACCATATATTTT.

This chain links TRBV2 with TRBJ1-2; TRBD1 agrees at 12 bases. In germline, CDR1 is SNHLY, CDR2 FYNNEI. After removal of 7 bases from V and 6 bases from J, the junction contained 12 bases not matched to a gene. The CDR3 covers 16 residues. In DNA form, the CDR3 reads TGTGCCAGCAAATTTCAGGCCGGGACAGGGGGCGATGGCTACACCTTC. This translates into CASKFQAGTGGDGYTF. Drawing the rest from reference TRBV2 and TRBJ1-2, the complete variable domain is EPEVTQTPSHQVTQMGQEVILRCVPISNHLYFYWYRQILGQKVEFLVSFYNNEISEKSEIFDDQFSVERPDGSNFTLKIRSTKLEDSAMYFCASKFQAGTGGDGYTFGSGTRLTVV.

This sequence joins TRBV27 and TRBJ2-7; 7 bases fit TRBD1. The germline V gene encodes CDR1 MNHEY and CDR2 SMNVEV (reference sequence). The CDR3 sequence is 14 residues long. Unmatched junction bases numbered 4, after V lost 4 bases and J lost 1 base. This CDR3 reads CASSSHRGSYEQYF. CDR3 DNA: TGTGCCAGCAGTTCCCACAGGGGATCCTACGAGCAGTACTTC.

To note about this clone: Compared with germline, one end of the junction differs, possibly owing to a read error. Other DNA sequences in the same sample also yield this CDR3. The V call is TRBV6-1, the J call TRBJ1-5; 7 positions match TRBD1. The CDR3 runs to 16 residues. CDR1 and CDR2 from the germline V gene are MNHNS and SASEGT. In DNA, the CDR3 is TGCGCCAGCAGTGATGACAGGGCTTGGGGCAATCAGCCCCAGCATTTT. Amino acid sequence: CASSDDRAWGNQPQHF.

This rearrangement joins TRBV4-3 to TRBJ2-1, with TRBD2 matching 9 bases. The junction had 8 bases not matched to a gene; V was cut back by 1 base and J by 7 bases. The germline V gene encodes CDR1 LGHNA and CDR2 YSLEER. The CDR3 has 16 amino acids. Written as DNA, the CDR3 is TGCGCCAGCAGCCAAGTTTGGCGGGAGGGTCGGAATGAGCAGTTCTTC. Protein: CASSQVWREGRNEQFF.

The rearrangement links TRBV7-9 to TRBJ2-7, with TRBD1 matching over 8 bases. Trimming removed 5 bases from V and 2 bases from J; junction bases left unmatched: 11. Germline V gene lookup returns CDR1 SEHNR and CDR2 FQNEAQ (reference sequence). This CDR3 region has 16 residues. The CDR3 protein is CASSPQTGGLTYEQYF. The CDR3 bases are TGTGCCAGCAGCCCTCAAACAGGGGGGTTAACCTACGAGCAGTACTTC.

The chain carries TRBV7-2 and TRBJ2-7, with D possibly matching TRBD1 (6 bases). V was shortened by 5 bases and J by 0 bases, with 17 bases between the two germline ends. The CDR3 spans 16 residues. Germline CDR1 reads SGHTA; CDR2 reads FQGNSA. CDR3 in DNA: TGTGCCAGCAGCAAGGGTGCACAGGGATACTCCTACGAGCAGTACTTC. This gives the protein CASSKGAQGYSYEQYF.

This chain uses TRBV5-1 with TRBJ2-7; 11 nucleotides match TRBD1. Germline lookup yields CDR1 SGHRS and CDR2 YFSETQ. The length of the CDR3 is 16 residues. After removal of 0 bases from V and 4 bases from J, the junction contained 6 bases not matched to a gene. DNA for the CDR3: TGCGCCAGCAGCTTGGACTGGACAGGGGGCGGATACGAGCAGTACTTC. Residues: CASSLDWTGGGYEQYF.

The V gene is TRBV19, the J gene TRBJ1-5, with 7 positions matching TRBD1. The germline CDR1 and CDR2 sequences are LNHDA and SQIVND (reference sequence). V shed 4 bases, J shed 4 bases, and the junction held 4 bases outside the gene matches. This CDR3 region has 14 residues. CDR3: CASSTSGGNQPQHF. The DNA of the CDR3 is TGTGCCAGTAGTACCTCAGGGGGGAATCAGCCCCAGCATTTT.

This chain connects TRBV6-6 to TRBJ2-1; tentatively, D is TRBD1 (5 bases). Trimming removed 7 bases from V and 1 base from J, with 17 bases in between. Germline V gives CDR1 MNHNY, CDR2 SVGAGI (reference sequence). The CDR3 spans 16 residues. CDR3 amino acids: CASTLRGRVSYNEQFF. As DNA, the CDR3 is TGTGCCAGCACCCTTCGCGGCAGGGTTTCCTACAATGAGCAGTTCTTC.

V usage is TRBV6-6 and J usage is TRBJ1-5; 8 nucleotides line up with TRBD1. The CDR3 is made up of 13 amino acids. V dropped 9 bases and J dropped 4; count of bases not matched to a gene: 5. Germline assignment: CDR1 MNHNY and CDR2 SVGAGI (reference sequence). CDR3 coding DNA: TGTGCCAGTCGACAGGGGATAAATCAGCCCCAGCATTTT. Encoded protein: CASRQGINQPQHF.

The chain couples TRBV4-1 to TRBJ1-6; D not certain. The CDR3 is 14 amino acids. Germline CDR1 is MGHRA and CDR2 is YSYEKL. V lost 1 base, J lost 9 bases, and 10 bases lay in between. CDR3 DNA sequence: TGCGCCAGCAGCCAAGTGTTGGGCGTTTCACCCCTCCACTTT. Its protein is CASSQVLGVSPLHF.

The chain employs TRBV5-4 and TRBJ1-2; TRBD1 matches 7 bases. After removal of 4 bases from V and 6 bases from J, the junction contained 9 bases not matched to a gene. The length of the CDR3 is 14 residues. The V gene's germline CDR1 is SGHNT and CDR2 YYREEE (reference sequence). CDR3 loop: CASSRETGADGYTF. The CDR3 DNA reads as TGTGCCAGCAGCCGAGAAACAGGGGCGGATGGCTACACCTTC.

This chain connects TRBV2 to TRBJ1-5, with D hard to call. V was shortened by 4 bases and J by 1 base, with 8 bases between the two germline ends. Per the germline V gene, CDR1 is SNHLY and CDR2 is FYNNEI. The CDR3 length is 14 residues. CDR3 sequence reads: CASSVRGSNQPQHF. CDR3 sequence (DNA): TGTGCCAGCAGTGTCAGAGGCAGCAATCAGCCCCAGCATTTT.

In DNA form, the CDR3 reads TGCGCCAGCAGCCGTGACCAGGATAATGAAAAACTGTTTTTT. As protein: CASSRDQDNEKLFF. The chain joins TRBV4-1 to TRBJ1-4; D not resolved. Germline V gene lookup returns CDR1 MGHRA and CDR2 YSYEKL. V lost 4 bases to trimming and J lost 4 bases, with 10 bases between them. This CDR3 has 14 amino acids.